This T cell receptor beta chain was sequenced in a study of T cells in Graves' hyperthyroidism and ophthalmopathy. Study results and limitations: The model anticipated ophthalmopathy a median about 7 months pre-onset.

Authors of the study amplified TCR beta CDR3 regions from RNA transcripts. HTBI primers drove first-round RT-PCR of the TCR CDR3. In TCRdb, the multiplex PCR reads were re-called with MiXCR into one record per CDR3 protein. The data hold around 350,000 distinct CDR3 sequences, with 19% observed a single time. Germline V gene lookup returns CDR1 SGHAT and CDR2 FQNNGV. Between the trimmed V and J ends, which lost 5 bases and 2 bases, there was a span of 13 bases. This CDR3 is 15 amino acids long. The diagnoses drew upon clinical symptoms, serum thyroxine and TRAb, thyroid ultrasound and orbital computed tomography. This clonotype was detected ten times or more. The antigen is unknown.

The TCR was taken from a woman in her late teens or twenties with Graves' hyperthyroidism. The chain combines TRBV11-2 with TRBJ1-5; D may be TRBD1 (6 bases). Sample: blood. The CDR3 is CASSGGGHGNQPQHF. CDR3 DNA: TGTGCCAGCAGCGGGGGGGGGCACGGCAATCAGCCCCAGCATTTT. The whole variable domain, remainder taken from reference TRBV11-2 and TRBJ1-5, is EAGVAQSPRYKIIEKRQSVAFWCNPISGHATLYWYQQILGQGPKLLIQFQNNGVVDDSQLPKDRFSAERLKGVDSTLKIQPAKLEDSAVYLCASSGGGHGNQPQHFGDGTRLSIL.